A selection of T cell receptor beta chains follows, all from one sample in a study of Tregs in tolerant kidney transplant recipients. Clones were read by immunoSEQ multiplex PCR, and TCRdb kept only the in-frame ones, dropping some. Of about 59,000 clones in the sample, about 83% are singletons; the top ten hold 4% to 6.5%. The specimen sequenced was CD4+ T cells from blood. These receptors were obtained from a human donor in good health. Each CDR3 is given with its conserved first and last residue. Each record gives: clone size, J gene, V gene, D gene, CDR3 length, CDR3 protein. D genes are given only for firm matches. Size tells how often a clone was seen (once, few, many) or the class of an expanded clone, and some rows leave it out.

size: .
J: TRBJ1-6
V: TRBV4-3
D: TRBD1
length: 16
CDR3: CASSQDVTGGNSPLHF

size: .
J: TRBJ1-2
V: TRBV7-2
D: .
length: 13
CDR3: CASSLAGIYGYTF

size: .
J: TRBJ2-5
V: TRBV10-3
D: .
length: 13
CDR3: CAIRSYGGETQYF

size: .
J: TRBJ2-2
V: TRBV19
D: TRBD2
length: 16
CDR3: CASSSLAGEVTGELFF

size: .
J: TRBJ2-1
V: TRBV5-6
D: .
length: 13
CDR3: CASSSPGRREQFF

size: .
J: TRBJ1-1
V: TRBV5-4
D: .
length: 13
CDR3: CASSFQANTEAFF

size: .
J: TRBJ1-5
V: TRBV19
D: TRBD1
length: 16
CDR3: CASSIMGQVPNQPQHF

size: .
J: TRBJ1-5
V: TRBV5-4
D: .
length: 14
CDR3: CASSLLFRDQPQHF

size: once
J: TRBJ2-2
V: TRBV6-1
D: TRBD2
length: 16
CDR3: CASSEMAGGNTGELFF

size: .
J: TRBJ1-3
V: TRBV19
D: .
length: 13
CDR3: CASTLRAANTIYF

size: .
J: TRBJ2-3
V: TRBV18
D: .
length: 14
CDR3: CASSPPSSTDTQYF

size: .
J: TRBJ1-1
V: TRBV6-5
D: .
length: 13
CDR3: CASRRGKNTEAFF

size: .
J: TRBJ1-1
V: TRBV19
D: .
length: 14
CDR3: CASSIVGGSTEAFF